What follows are 17 T cell receptor beta chains derived from one specimen sequenced in a study of identical twins. TCRdb reprocessed the 5' RACE reads with MiXCR, giving one entry per CDR3 protein. The table has 1,800,000 or so distinct CDR3 sequences, 25% to 35% seen once. What was sequenced was cord blood. The receptors were sampled from a newborn girl in good health.

A few counts support this clonotype. This chain uses TRBV27 with TRBJ1-1, with D unclear. CDR1 is MNHEY and CDR2 is SMNVEV in the germline V gene (reference sequence). The CDR3 spans 12 residues. Trimming shortened V by 6 bases and J by 3 bases, and 8 bases separated the two germline ends. CDR3 loop: CASRKGYTEAFF. DNA for the CDR3: TGTGCCAGCAGAAAAGGGTACACTGAAGCTTTCTTT.

The rearrangement links TRBV25-1 to TRBJ2-1; 10 bases align to TRBD2. Germline lookup yields CDR1 MGHDK and CDR2 SYGVNS. This CDR3 contains 16 residues. Trimming took 2 bases from V and 6 from J; bases not matched to a gene: 7. The CDR3: CASSERGLAERNEQFF. In DNA, the CDR3 is TGTGCCAGCAGTGAAAGAGGACTAGCGGAGCGCAATGAGCAGTTCTTC.

This chain joins TRBV18 and TRBJ2-3; 9 bases fit TRBD2. J gave up 5 bases and V 6 bases, and 9 bases lay outside the gene matches. CDR1 is KGHSH, CDR2 LQKENI, per germline. This CDR3 has 15 residues. CDR3 protein: CASSGTSQGGDTQYF. The CDR3 DNA reads as TGTGCCAGCTCCGGGACTAGCCAAGGCGGAGATACGCAGTATTTT.

The chain joins TRBV24-1 to TRBJ2-7; 8 nucleotides line up with TRBD1. This CDR3 has 15 residues. V was pared by 3 bases and J by 3 bases, with 6 bases of the junction left unmatched. CDR1 and CDR2 from the germline V gene are KGHDR and SFDVKD. Written as DNA, the CDR3 is TGTGCCACCAGTGATCCCGGGACAGGAGACTACGAGCAGTACTTC. Its protein product is CATSDPGTGDYEQYF.

Many counts were recorded for this clonotype. The V gene is TRBV10-3, the J gene TRBJ2-7, with a weak D call TRBD1 (6 bases). CDR3 length: 11 residues. Trimming pared 10 bases from V and 6 bases from J, leaving 13 bases between. Germline CDR1 is ENHRY and CDR2 is SYGVKD. The CDR3 DNA follows: TGTGCCAGCGGACAGCCCCCCGAGCAGTACTTC. Its protein product is CASGQPPEQYF.

This clonotype came up a few times. This chain connects TRBV12-3 or TRBV12-4 to TRBJ2-6; 9 bases line up with TRBD2. The CDR3 runs 22 residues. The trim removed 2 bases at V and 0 bases at J, leaving 17 bases unmatched. The chain's CDR3 is CASSLRGAEFSGSPSGANVLTF. The CDR3 DNA reads TGTGCCAGCAGTTTACGGGGGGCTGAGTTTAGCGGGAGCCCCTCTGGGGCCAACGTCCTGACTTTC.

This chain links TRBV25-1 with TRBJ2-4; a possible D gene is TRBD1 (6 bases). Germline loops: CDR1 MGHDK, CDR2 SYGVNS. Deletions cut 3 bases from V and 1 base from J, with 10 bases between. The CDR3 is made up of 15 amino acids. CDR3 sequence (DNA): TGTGCCAGCAGTGAGAGTCAGGGGGCCAAAAACATTCAGTACTTC. Amino acids: CASSESQGAKNIQYF. Variable domain in full (rest from reference TRBV25-1 and TRBJ2-4): EADIYQTPRYLVIGTGKKITLECSQTMGHDKMYWYQQDPGMELHLIHYSYGVNSTEKGDLSSESTVSRIRTEHFPLTLESARPSHTSQYLCASSESQGAKNIQYFGAGTRLSVL.

This clonotype came up once. The genes are TRBV28 and TRBJ1-2; D uncertain. The germline V gene has CDR1 MDHEN and CDR2 SYDVKM. V lost 3 bases and J 2 bases, leaving 10 bases between the germline ends. The CDR3 runs 14 residues. Written as DNA, the CDR3 is TGTGCCAGCAGTTTTAACCCAAGGAACTATGGCTACACCTTC. It specifies CASSFNPRNYGYTF.

The chain uses TRBV2 and TRBJ2-7, with D maybe TRBD1 (6 bases). The J call is uncertain, as TRBJ2-5 better fits the DNA end. Germline assignment: CDR1 SNHLY and CDR2 FYNNEI. The CDR3 is made up of 13 amino acids. CDR3 protein: CASSWTENETQYF. DNA of the CDR3: TGTGCCAGCAGTTGGACAGAGAATGAGACCCAGTACTTC.

This clonotype was counted only a few times. This rearrangement joins TRBV2 to TRBJ2-7, with D possibly TRBD2 on 6 matching bases. The V gene lost 6 bases and the J gene lost 7 bases, with 19 bases spanning the gap. In germline, CDR1 is SNHLY, CDR2 FYNNEI. The CDR3 contains 14 residues. The CDR3 here is CASSPNGGREEQYF. The CDR3 DNA follows: TGTGCCAGCAGCCCTAATGGAGGGCGGGAAGAGCAGTACTTC. The entire variable domain, with the rest obtained from reference TRBV2 and TRBJ2-7, is as follows: EPEVTQTPSHQVTQMGQEVILRCVPISNHLYFYWYRQILGQKVEFLVSFYNNEISEKSEIFDDQFSVERPDGSNFTLKIRSTKLEDSAMYFCASSPNGGREEQYFGPGTRLTVT.

This clonotype appeared many times. At one end the junction does not follow the germline gene, possibly because of a read error. The genes are TRBV5-1 and TRBJ2-7, with 10 bases lining up with TRBD1. CDR1 and CDR2 (germline): SGHRS, YFSETQ. The CDR3 covers 15 residues. In DNA form, the CDR3 reads TGTGCCAGCAGTTTGGGACAGGGGCTCTCCTACGAGCAGTACTTC. It is translated as CASSLGQGLSYEQYF.

The table lists this clonotype with a few counts. CDR3 bases: TGCGCCAGCAGCCAAGACAGGGGCGCGACGTCCTACAATGAGCAGTTCTTC. It translates to CASSQDRGATSYNEQFF. This rearrangement joins TRBV4-1 to TRBJ2-1; weak D call: TRBD1 (6 bases). CDR1 and CDR2 (germline): MGHRA, YSYEKL. Trimming took 0 bases from V and 1 from J, leaving 13 bases between them. CDR3 length: 17 amino acids.

The chain employs TRBV24-1 and TRBJ2-1; D gene unclear. Germline V CDR1 and CDR2: KGHDR, SFDVKD. The CDR3 spans 16 residues. V dropped 0 bases and J dropped 3 bases, with 11 bases sitting between them. The CDR3 coding sequence is TGTGCCACCAGTGATTTGCTTTGGCCGAACTACAATGAGCAGTTCTTC. Protein product: CATSDLLWPNYNEQFF.

V usage is TRBV28 and J usage is TRBJ2-7; D might be TRBD1 (5 bases). Trimming took off 6 bases at V and 2 bases at J, with 17 bases between the two ends. There are 15 residues in the CDR3. Germline V gene data show CDR1 as MDHEN and CDR2 as SYDVKM. CDR3 residues: CASRDLNAGTYEQYF. The CDR3 DNA reads as TGTGCCAGCAGGGATCTTAATGCAGGGACCTACGAGCAGTACTTC.

This clonotype was seen a few times. The rearrangement uses TRBV5-5 and TRBJ1-2; perhaps TRBD1 as D (5 bases). CDR3 length: 16 residues. Per the germline V gene, CDR1 is SGHKS and CDR2 is YYEKEE (reference sequence). Trimming took 0 bases from V and 2 from J, leaving 14 bases between them. CDR3 sequence reads: CASSLGGTAGNYGYTF. The CDR3 DNA sequence: TGTGCCAGCAGCTTGGGGGGGACCGCCGGCAACTATGGCTACACCTTC. Complete variable domain (other parts from reference TRBV5-5 and TRBJ1-2): DAGVTQSPTHLIKTRGQQVTLRCSPISGHKSVSWYQQVLGQGPQFIFQYYEKEERGRGNFPDRFSARQFPNYSSELNVNALLLGDSALYLCASSLGGTAGNYGYTFGSGTRLTVV.

CDR3 loop: CAIRLTGKDYGYTF. DNA for the CDR3: TGTGCCATCAGATTGACAGGGAAGGACTATGGCTACACCTTC. This rearrangement joins TRBV10-3 to TRBJ1-2; TRBD1 aligns across 7 bases. Per the germline V gene, CDR1 is ENHRY and CDR2 is SYGVKD. The CDR3 extends over 14 amino acids. Trimming removed 6 bases from V and 3 bases from J; junction bases left unmatched: 7.

The table lists this clonotype with many counts. This rearrangement joins TRBV4-1 to TRBJ2-1, with TRBD2 matching 9 bases. The CDR3 is made up of 15 amino acids. Germline CDR1 MGHRA, CDR2 YSYEKL. The V segment lost 1 base and the J segment 4 bases; nucleotides outside the gene matches: 2. In DNA, the CDR3 is TGCGCCAGCAGCCAAGTGCGGGGGGGATACAATGAGCAGTTCTTC. Protein: CASSQVRGGYNEQFF.